The rows below give T cell receptor beta chains drawn from one sample of a study of blood T cell repertoires in COVID-19. Assay used: immunoSEQ multiplex PCR; TCRdb lists only in-frame clones, some missing. Of about 81,000 clones in the sample, around 91% were seen once. The source material was peripheral blood. These TCRs come from a woman in her fifties or sixties in a cohort sampled during active COVID-19. The CDR3 runs from the conserved cysteine through the conserved F or W. A D gene is named only where the DNA matches it firmly. Clone size is not always given. Where it is, it says once, few, many or a class for expanded clones.

d_call: .
j_call: TRBJ2-7
v_call: TRBV5-4
clone_size: .
cdr3_aa: CASSLGASYEQYF
cdr3_nt: TGTGCCAGCAGCTTGGGGGCTTCTTACGAGCAGTACTTC

d_call: .
j_call: TRBJ1-5
v_call: TRBV6-1
clone_size: .
cdr3_aa: CASSEALLGGDRNQPQHF
cdr3_nt: TGTGCCAGCAGTGAAGCGCTTCTGGGGGGGGATCGCAATCAGCCCCAGCATTTT

d_call: TRBD1
j_call: TRBJ2-5
v_call: TRBV18
clone_size: .
cdr3_aa: CASSPMTGSGETQYF
cdr3_nt: TGTGCCAGCTCACCCATGACAGGGTCGGGAGAGACCCAGTACTTC

d_call: .
j_call: TRBJ1-4
v_call: TRBV28
clone_size: .
cdr3_aa: CASSQGSANEKLFF
cdr3_nt: TGTGCCAGCAGTCAGGGGTCTGCTAATGAAAAACTGTTTTTT

d_call: .
j_call: TRBJ2-6
v_call: TRBV12-5
clone_size: .
cdr3_aa: CASSLQAYSGANVLTF
cdr3_nt: TGTGCTAGTTCATTACAGGCTTACTCTGGGGCCAACGTCCTGACTTTC

d_call: TRBD2
j_call: TRBJ2-2
v_call: TRBV27
clone_size: .
cdr3_aa: CASSPRGLAGGGTGELFF
cdr3_nt: TGTGCCAGCAGTCCCCGGGGACTAGCGGGAGGTGGCACCGGGGAGCTGTTTTTT

d_call: .
j_call: TRBJ1-1
v_call: TRBV12-3/TRBV12-4
clone_size: .
cdr3_aa: CASRGRASAFF
cdr3_nt: TGTGCCAGCAGAGGGAGGGCATCTGCTTTCTTT

d_call: TRBD1
j_call: TRBJ1-5
v_call: TRBV5-5
clone_size: .
cdr3_aa: CASSDTGGPNQPQHF
cdr3_nt: TGTGCCAGCAGCGACACAGGGGGCCCCAATCAGCCCCAGCATTTT

d_call: TRBD2
j_call: TRBJ2-5
v_call: TRBV3-1/TRBV3-2
clone_size: once
cdr3_aa: CASSQDAGGPSETQYF
cdr3_nt: TGTGCCAGCAGCCAGGATGCGGGAGGGCCCTCAGAGACCCAGTACTTC

d_call: .
j_call: TRBJ1-2
v_call: TRBV19
clone_size: once
cdr3_aa: CASRPRLELGYGYTF
cdr3_nt: TGTGCCAGTAGGCCGAGACTGGAGCTAGGCTATGGCTACACCTTC

d_call: TRBD2
j_call: TRBJ2-7
v_call: TRBV5-6
clone_size: .
cdr3_aa: CASSSGLEVEQYF
cdr3_nt: TGTGCCAGCAGCTCGGGACTAGAGGTCGAGCAGTACTTC

d_call: .
j_call: TRBJ1-5
v_call: TRBV2
clone_size: .
cdr3_aa: CASTTVNSNQPQHF
cdr3_nt: TGTGCCAGCACTACAGTTAATAGCAATCAGCCCCAGCATTTT

d_call: .
j_call: TRBJ1-6
v_call: TRBV12-3/TRBV12-4
clone_size: .
cdr3_aa: CASSFESLSPLHF
cdr3_nt: TGTGCCAGCAGTTTTGAGTCGTTATCACCCCTCCACTTT

d_call: TRBD2
j_call: TRBJ2-3
v_call: TRBV9
clone_size: .
cdr3_aa: CASSAPQLAGATDTQYF
cdr3_nt: TGTGCCAGCAGCGCCCCCCAACTAGCGGGGGCCACAGATACGCAGTATTTT

d_call: TRBD1
j_call: TRBJ2-5
v_call: TRBV9
clone_size: .
cdr3_aa: CASSASGTEETQYF
cdr3_nt: TGTGCCAGCAGCGCCTCCGGGACAGAAGAGACCCAGTACTTC

d_call: .
j_call: TRBJ1-1
v_call: TRBV5-1
clone_size: once
cdr3_aa: CASSGPRNTEAFF
cdr3_nt: TGCGCCAGCAGCGGGCCGCGAAACACTGAAGCTTTCTTT

d_call: TRBD2
j_call: TRBJ2-3
v_call: TRBV3-1/TRBV3-2
clone_size: .
cdr3_aa: CASSQGAGRADTQYF
cdr3_nt: TGTGCCAGCAGCCAAGGTGCTGGGAGGGCAGATACGCAGTATTTT

d_call: .
j_call: TRBJ2-7
v_call: TRBV11-2
clone_size: once
cdr3_aa: CASSFRAEDRTNYEQYF
cdr3_nt: TGTGCCAGCAGCTTCCGTGCGGAGGACAGAACAAACTACGAGCAGTACTTC

d_call: .
j_call: TRBJ1-6
v_call: TRBV2
clone_size: few
cdr3_aa: CASSVGRVGLDNSPLHF
cdr3_nt: TGTGCCAGCAGTGTAGGGAGGGTTGGGCTCGATAATTCACCCCTCCACTTT

d_call: .
j_call: TRBJ1-1
v_call: TRBV19
clone_size: .
cdr3_aa: CASSIGAGAGNTEAFF
cdr3_nt: TGTGCCAGTAGTATAGGGGCAGGGGCCGGGAACACTGAAGCTTTCTTT

d_call: .
j_call: TRBJ2-7
v_call: TRBV6-1
clone_size: .
cdr3_aa: CASSDTVSSYEQYF
cdr3_nt: TGTGCCAGCAGTGATACGGTTAGCTCCTACGAGCAGTACTTC

d_call: TRBD2
j_call: TRBJ2-1
v_call: TRBV25-1
clone_size: .
cdr3_aa: CASSGARGTSDNEQFF
cdr3_nt: TGTGCCAGCAGTGGTGCGCGCGGGACTAGTGACAATGAGCAGTTCTTC

d_call: .
j_call: TRBJ1-4
v_call: TRBV29-1
clone_size: .
cdr3_aa: CSGYEGTNEKLFF
cdr3_nt: TGCAGCGGGTACGAGGGAACTAATGAAAAACTGTTTTTT

d_call: TRBD1
j_call: TRBJ2-2
v_call: TRBV5-1
clone_size: .
cdr3_aa: CASSSVGTGSAGELFF
cdr3_nt: TGCGCCAGCAGCTCGGTCGGGACAGGGAGTGCCGGGGAGCTGTTTTTT

d_call: TRBD1
j_call: TRBJ1-3
v_call: TRBV3-1/TRBV3-2
clone_size: .
cdr3_aa: CASSPQGTARNTIYF
cdr3_nt: TGTGCCAGCAGCCCCCAAGGGACAGCAAGAAACACCATATATTTT

d_call: .
j_call: TRBJ2-7
v_call: TRBV5-1
clone_size: .
cdr3_aa: CASSLLGTGTEQYF
cdr3_nt: TGCGCCAGCAGCTTGCTTGGCACGGGAACCGAGCAGTACTTC

d_call: TRBD1
j_call: TRBJ1-2
v_call: TRBV7-2
clone_size: once
cdr3_aa: CASRTGDPYGYTF
cdr3_nt: TGTGCCAGCAGAACAGGGGACCCCTATGGCTACACCTTC

d_call: TRBD1
j_call: TRBJ2-2
v_call: TRBV24-1
clone_size: few
cdr3_aa: CATSDPQGVNTGELFF
cdr3_nt: TGTGCCACCAGTGACCCTCAGGGGGTGAACACCGGGGAGCTGTTTTTT

d_call: .
j_call: TRBJ2-5
v_call: TRBV13
clone_size: .
cdr3_aa: CASSPDSQETQYF
cdr3_nt: TGTGCCAGCAGCCCGGACAGCCAAGAGACCCAGTACTTC

d_call: .
j_call: TRBJ2-3
v_call: TRBV7-8
clone_size: .
cdr3_aa: CASSPQGRNPPDTQYF
cdr3_nt: TGTGCCAGCAGCCCCCAGGGAAGGAACCCACCAGATACGCAGTATTTT

d_call: .
j_call: TRBJ2-7
v_call: TRBV18
clone_size: .
cdr3_aa: CASSPQGRGIYEQYF
cdr3_nt: TGTGCCAGCTCACCACAGGGCAGGGGAATTTACGAGCAGTACTTC

d_call: TRBD2
j_call: TRBJ2-5
v_call: TRBV20-1
clone_size: once
cdr3_aa: CSASSGRFKETQYF
cdr3_nt: TGCAGTGCTAGTAGCGGGAGGTTTAAGGAGACCCAGTACTTC

d_call: TRBD2
j_call: TRBJ2-1
v_call: TRBV28
clone_size: .
cdr3_aa: CASSLPLGAGGFNEQFF
cdr3_nt: TGTGCCAGCAGTTTACCCCTTGGAGCGGGAGGATTCAATGAGCAGTTCTTC

d_call: .
j_call: TRBJ1-2
v_call: TRBV28
clone_size: .
cdr3_aa: CASSPPDSFRYTF
cdr3_nt: TGTGCCAGCAGTCCACCGGACAGTTTCCGCTACACCTTC

d_call: .
j_call: TRBJ1-1
v_call: TRBV6-4
clone_size: .
cdr3_aa: CASSVTANTEAFF
cdr3_nt: TGTGCCAGCAGTGTTACAGCGAACACTGAAGCTTTCTTT

d_call: TRBD1
j_call: TRBJ2-7
v_call: TRBV12-3/TRBV12-4
clone_size: .
cdr3_aa: CATSPTGAYEQYF
cdr3_nt: TGTGCCACCTCACCGACAGGGGCCTACGAGCAGTACTTC

d_call: .
j_call: TRBJ1-4
v_call: TRBV4-1
clone_size: .
cdr3_aa: CASSQGRRNREKLFF
cdr3_nt: TGCGCCAGCAGCCAAGGTAGAAGGAACAGGGAAAAACTGTTTTTT

d_call: TRBD2
j_call: TRBJ2-7
v_call: TRBV6-5
clone_size: .
cdr3_aa: CASRAGGAYEQYF
cdr3_nt: TGTGCCAGCAGAGCGGGAGGGGCCTACGAGCAGTACTTC

d_call: TRBD2
j_call: TRBJ2-2
v_call: TRBV30
clone_size: .
cdr3_aa: CAWSGASGAPRGGELFF
cdr3_nt: TGTGCCTGGAGTGGGGCTAGCGGGGCCCCGAGGGGCGGGGAGCTGTTTTTT